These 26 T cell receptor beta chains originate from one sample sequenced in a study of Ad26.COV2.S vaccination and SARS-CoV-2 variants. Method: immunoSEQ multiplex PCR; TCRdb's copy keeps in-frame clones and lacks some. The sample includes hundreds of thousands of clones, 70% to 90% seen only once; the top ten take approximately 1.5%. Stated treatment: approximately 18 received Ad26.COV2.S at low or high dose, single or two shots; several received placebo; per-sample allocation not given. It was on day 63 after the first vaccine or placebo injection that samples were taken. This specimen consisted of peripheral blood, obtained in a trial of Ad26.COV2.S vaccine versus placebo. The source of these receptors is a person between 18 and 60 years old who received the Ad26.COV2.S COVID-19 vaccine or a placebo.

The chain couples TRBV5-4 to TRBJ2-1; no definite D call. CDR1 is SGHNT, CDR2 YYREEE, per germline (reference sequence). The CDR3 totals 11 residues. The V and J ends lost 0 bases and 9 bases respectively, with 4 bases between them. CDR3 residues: CASSLAVEQFF. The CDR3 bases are TGTGCCAGCAGCTTGGCGGTTGAGCAGTTCTTC.

As DNA, the CDR3 is TGTGCCAGTAGTATCCAGGTCAGCACAGATACGCAGTATTTT. Translated: CASSIQVSTDTQYF. J is TRBJ2-3 and V is TRBV19, with no clear D. Trimming stripped 3 bases from V and 0 bases from J, with 7 bases between. CDR3 length equals 14 residues. Germline V CDR1 and CDR2: LNHDA, SQIVND (reference sequence).

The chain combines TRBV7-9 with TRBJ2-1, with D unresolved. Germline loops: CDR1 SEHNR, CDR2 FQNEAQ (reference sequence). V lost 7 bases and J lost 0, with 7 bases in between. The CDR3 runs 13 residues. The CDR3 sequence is CASTPGSYNEQFF. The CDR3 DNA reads TGTGCCAGCACGCCCGGCTCCTACAATGAGCAGTTCTTC.

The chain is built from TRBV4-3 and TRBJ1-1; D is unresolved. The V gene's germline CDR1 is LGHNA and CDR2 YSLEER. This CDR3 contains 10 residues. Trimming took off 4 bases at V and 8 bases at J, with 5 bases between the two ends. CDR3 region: CASSPQEAFF. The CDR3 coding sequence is TGCGCCAGCAGCCCCCAAGAAGCTTTCTTT.

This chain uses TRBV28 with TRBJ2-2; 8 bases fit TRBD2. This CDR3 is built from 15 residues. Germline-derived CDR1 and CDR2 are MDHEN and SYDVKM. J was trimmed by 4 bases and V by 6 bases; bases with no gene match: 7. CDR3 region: CASSPGGAGTGELFF. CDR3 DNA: TGTGCCAGCAGCCCCGGGGGGGCAGGCACCGGGGAGCTGTTTTTT.

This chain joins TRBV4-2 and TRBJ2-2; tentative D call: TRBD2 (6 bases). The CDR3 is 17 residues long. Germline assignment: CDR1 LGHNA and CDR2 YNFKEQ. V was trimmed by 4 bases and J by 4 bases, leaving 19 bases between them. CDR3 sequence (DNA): TGTGCCAGCAGCCTATCTGGGATGGAGGGCTTCACCGGGGAGCTGTTTTTT. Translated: CASSLSGMEGFTGELFF.

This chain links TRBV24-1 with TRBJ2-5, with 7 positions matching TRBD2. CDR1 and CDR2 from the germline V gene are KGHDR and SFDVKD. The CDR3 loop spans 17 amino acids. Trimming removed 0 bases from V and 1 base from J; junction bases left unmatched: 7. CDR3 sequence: CATSDLQTGGLQETQYF. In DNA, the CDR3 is TGTGCCACCAGTGATTTGCAAACGGGGGGACTCCAAGAGACCCAGTACTTC.

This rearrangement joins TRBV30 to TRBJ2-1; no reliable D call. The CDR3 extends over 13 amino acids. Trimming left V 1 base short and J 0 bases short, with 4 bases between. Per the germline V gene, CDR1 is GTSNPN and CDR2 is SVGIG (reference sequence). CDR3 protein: CAWSESSYNEQFF. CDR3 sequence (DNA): TGTGCCTGGAGTGAAAGCTCCTACAATGAGCAGTTCTTC.

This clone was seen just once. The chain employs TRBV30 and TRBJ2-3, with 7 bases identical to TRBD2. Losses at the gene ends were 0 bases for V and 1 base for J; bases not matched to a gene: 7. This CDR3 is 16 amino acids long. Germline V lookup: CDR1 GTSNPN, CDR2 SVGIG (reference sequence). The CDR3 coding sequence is TGTGCCTGGAGTGTACGGTTGGGGAGGGGCACAGATACGCAGTATTTT. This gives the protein CAWSVRLGRGTDTQYF.

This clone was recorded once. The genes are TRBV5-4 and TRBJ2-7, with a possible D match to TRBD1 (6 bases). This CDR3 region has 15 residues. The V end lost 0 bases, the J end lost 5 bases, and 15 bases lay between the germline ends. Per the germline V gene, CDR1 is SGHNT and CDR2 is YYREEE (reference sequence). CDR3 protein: CASSLGKGEFHEQYF. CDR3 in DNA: TGTGCCAGCAGCTTGGGGAAGGGGGAGTTCCACGAGCAGTACTTC.

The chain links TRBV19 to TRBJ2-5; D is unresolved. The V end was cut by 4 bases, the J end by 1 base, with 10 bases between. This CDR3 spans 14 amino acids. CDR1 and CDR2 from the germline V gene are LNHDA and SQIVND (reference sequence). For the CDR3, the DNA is TGTGCCAGTAGTACCCGGACGTTCCAAGAGACCCAGTACTTC. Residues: CASSTRTFQETQYF.

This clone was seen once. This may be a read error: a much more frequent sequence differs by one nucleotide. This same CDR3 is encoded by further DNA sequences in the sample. CDR3 sequence reads: CASSSTGSSYNSPLHF. In nucleotides, the CDR3 is TGTGCCAGCAGCTCGACAGGGAGCTCCTATAATTCACCCCTCCACTTT. This chain joins TRBV7-2 and TRBJ1-6; 7 bases line up with TRBD1. The CDR3 is 16 residues long. V lost 4 bases and J lost 0; bases outside the gene matches: 3. Germline CDR1 SGHTA, CDR2 FQGNSA. The entire variable domain, with the rest obtained from reference TRBV7-2 and TRBJ1-6, is as follows: GAGVSQSPSNKVTEKGKDVELRCDPISGHTALYWYRQSLGQGLEFLIYFQGNSAPDKSGLPSDRFSAERTGGSVSTLTIQRTQQEDSAVYLCASSSTGSSYNSPLHFGNGTRLTVT.

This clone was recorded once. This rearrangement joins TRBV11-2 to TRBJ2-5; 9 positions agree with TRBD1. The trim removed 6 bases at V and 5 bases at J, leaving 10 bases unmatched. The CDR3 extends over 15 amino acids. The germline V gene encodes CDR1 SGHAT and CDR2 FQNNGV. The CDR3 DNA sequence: TGTGCCAGCAGTCTAAATACAGGGGGCCAGGAGACCCAGTACTTC. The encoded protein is CASSLNTGGQETQYF.

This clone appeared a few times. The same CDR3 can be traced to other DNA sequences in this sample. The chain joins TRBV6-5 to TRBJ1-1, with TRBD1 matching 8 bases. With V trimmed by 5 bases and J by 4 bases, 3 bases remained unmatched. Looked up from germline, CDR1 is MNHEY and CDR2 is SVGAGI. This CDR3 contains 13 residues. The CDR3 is CASSRDRGTEAFF. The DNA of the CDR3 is TGTGCCAGCAGTAGAGACAGGGGCACTGAAGCTTTCTTT.

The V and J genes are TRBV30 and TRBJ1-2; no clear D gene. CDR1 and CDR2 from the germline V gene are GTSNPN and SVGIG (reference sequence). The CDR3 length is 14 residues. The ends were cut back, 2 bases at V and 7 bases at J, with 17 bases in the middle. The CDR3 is CAWSRAGGFVGYTF. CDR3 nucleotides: TGTGCCTGGAGTAGGGCAGGAGGATTTGTTGGCTACACCTTC.

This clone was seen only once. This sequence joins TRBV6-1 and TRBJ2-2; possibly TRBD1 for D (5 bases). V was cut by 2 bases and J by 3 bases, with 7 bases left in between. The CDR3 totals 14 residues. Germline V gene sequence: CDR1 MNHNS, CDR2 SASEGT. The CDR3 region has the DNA TGTGCCAGCAGTGAACCAGGGTACACCGGGGAGCTGTTTTTT. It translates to CASSEPGYTGELFF.

In DNA form, the CDR3 reads TGTGCCAGCAGTACGTCAGACAGATACAACTATGGCTACACCTTC. It translates to CASSTSDRYNYGYTF. This sequence joins TRBV6-6 and TRBJ1-2, with D perhaps TRBD1 (5 bases). The CDR3 covers 15 residues. Germline lookup yields CDR1 MNHNY and CDR2 SVGAGI (reference sequence). Trimming took off 5 bases at V and 2 bases at J, with 15 bases between the two ends.

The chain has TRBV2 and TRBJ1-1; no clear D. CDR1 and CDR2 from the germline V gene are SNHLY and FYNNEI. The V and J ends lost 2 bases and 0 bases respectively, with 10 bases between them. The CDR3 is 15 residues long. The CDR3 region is CASSERMGMNTEAFF. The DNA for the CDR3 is TGTGCCAGCAGTGAACGAATGGGTATGAACACTGAAGCTTTCTTT.

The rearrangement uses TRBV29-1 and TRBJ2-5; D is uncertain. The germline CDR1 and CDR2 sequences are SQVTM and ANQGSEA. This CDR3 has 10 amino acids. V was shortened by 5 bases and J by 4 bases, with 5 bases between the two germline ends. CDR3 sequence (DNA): TGCAGCGTTTTCCGAGAGACCCAGTACTTC. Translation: CSVFRETQYF.

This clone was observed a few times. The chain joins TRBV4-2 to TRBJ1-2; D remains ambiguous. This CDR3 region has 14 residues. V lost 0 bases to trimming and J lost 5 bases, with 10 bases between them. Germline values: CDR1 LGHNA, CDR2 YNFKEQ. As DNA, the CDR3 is TGTGCCAGCAGCCAAGAGACCGGGAGTTATGGCTACACCTTC. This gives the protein CASSQETGSYGYTF.

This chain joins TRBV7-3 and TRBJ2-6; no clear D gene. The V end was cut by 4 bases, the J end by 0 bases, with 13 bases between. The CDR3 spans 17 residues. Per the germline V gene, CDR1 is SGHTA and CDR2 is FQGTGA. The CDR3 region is CASSSGPLSSGANVLTF. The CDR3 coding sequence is TGTGCCAGCAGCTCCGGACCCTTAAGCTCTGGGGCCAACGTCCTGACTTTC.

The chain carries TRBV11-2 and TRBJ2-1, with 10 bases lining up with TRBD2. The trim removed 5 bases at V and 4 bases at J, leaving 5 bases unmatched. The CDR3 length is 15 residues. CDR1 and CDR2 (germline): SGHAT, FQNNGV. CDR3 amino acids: CASSNVAGGYNEQFF. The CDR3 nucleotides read TGTGCCAGCAGCAACGTAGCGGGGGGATACAATGAGCAGTTCTTC. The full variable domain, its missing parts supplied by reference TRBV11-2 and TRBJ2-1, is EAGVAQSPRYKIIEKRQSVAFWCNPISGHATLYWYQQILGQGPKLLIQFQNNGVVDDSQLPKDRFSAERLKGVDSTLKIQPAKLEDSAVYLCASSNVAGGYNEQFFGPGTRLTVL.

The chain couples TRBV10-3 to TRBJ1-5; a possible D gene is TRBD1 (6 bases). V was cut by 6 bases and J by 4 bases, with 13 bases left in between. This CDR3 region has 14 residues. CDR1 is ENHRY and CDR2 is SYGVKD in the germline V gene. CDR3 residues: CAIRDSLGNQPQHF. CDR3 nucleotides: TGTGCCATCAGGGACAGCCTGGGAAATCAGCCCCAGCATTTT.

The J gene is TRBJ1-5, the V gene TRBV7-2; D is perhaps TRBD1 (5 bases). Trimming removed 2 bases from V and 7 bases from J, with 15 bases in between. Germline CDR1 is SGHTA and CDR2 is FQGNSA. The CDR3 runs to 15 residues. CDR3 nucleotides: TGTGCCAGCAGCTTAAACCCAGGGAGGAAGCAGCCCCAGCATTTT. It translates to CASSLNPGRKQPQHF.

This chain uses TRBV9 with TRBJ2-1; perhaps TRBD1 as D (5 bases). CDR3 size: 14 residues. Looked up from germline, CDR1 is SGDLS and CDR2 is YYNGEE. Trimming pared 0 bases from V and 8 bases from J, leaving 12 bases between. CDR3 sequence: CASSVGAGWDEQFF. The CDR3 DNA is TGTGCCAGCAGCGTAGGCGCAGGGTGGGATGAGCAGTTCTTC. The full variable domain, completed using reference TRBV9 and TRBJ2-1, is DSGVTQTPKHLITATGQRVTLRCSPRSGDLSVYWYQQSLDQGLQFLIQYYNGEERAKGNILERFSAQQFPDLHSELNLSSLELGDSALYFCASSVGAGWDEQFFGPGTRLTVL.

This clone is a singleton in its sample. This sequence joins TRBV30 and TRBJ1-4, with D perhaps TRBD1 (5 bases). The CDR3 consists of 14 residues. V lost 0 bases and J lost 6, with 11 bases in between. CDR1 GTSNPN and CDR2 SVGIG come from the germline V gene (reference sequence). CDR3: CAWSVRGLHEKLFF. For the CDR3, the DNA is TGTGCCTGGAGTGTACGGGGGTTACATGAAAAACTGTTTTTT.